This TCR beta chain was obtained from a study of cytomegalovirus exposure and HLA in healthy donors. General study findings and limits: In vitro experiments confirmed that a few CMV-associated chains were specific for CMV antigens. Some segments of the V type, notably TRBV6-2 and TRBV6-3, were excluded as indistinguishable. For most TCR beta V segments, an earlier analysis put the productive rate at about 90% or about 30% of the time. It has been reported that TCR beta sequences accurately predicted the HLA-A and HLA-B alleles of most subjects.

Comments on this clone: Its antigen is unidentified.

Germline V gene data show CDR1 as PRHDT and CDR2 as FYEKMQ (reference sequence). CDR3 length: 16 amino acids. V lost 2 bases, J lost 6 bases, and 10 bases stayed unmatched. The study ran its PCR with 60 Vbeta and 13 Jbeta primers. The repertoire was sequenced with immunoSEQ multiplex PCR; TCRdb's copy has only in-frame clones and lacks some. The table includes some 95,000 clones, approximately 71% detected once. The rearrangement joins TRBV13 to TRBJ2-3, with 8 bases aligning to TRBD2. Sequenced input: PBMCs. The receptor was isolated from a woman aged 18-29 years in good health and CMV-seropositive. CDR3 coding DNA: TGTGCCAGCAGCTTAAGGGCGGGAGGAAGGTCGGATACGCAGTATTTT. Amino acids: CASSLRAGGRSDTQYF.